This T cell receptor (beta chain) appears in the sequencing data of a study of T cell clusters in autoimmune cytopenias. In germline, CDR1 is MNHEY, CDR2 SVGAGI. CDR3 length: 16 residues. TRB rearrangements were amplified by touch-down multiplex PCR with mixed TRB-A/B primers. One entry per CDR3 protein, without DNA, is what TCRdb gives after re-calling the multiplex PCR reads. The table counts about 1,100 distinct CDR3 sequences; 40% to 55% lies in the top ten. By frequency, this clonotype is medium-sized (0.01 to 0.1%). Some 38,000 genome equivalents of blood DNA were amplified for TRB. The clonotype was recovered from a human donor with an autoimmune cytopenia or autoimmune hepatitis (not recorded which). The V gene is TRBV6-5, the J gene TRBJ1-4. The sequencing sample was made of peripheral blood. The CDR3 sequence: CASSYSGREGNEKLFF.